This is a list of T cell receptor beta chains from one sample in a study of control samples from healthy donors and cancer patients. The method was immunoSEQ multiplex PCR; TCRdb's version includes in-frame clones alone and lacks a portion of them. The repertoire holds more than 110,000 clones, with 80% to 90% as singletons. Sequencing used blood. The receptors shown here come from a woman aged 25-40 years in good health. The CDR3 runs from the conserved cysteine through the conserved F or W. The order of the fields is V gene, CDR3 length, J gene, D gene, CDR3 protein, CDR3 DNA. The D gene is left open where the match is weak.

TRBV19,13,TRBJ1-1,.,CASMRGVNTEAFF,TGTGCCAGTATGAGAGGCGTGAACACTGAAGCTTTCTTT
TRBV29-1,13,TRBJ1-1,.,CSVLDRTRTEAFF,TGCAGCGTGTTAGACAGGACTAGGACTGAAGCTTTCTTT
TRBV5-5,16,TRBJ1-1,.,CASSLALRVPNTEAFF,TGTGCCAGCAGCTTGGCCTTACGGGTCCCGAACACTGAAGCTTTCTTT
TRBV30,12,TRBJ2-6,.,CAWSPGANVLTF,TGTGCCTGGAGCCCGGGGGCCAACGTCCTGACTTTC
TRBV11-2,15,TRBJ2-7,TRBD1,CASSPLIDRGGEQYF,TGTGCCAGCAGCCCGTTGATTGACAGGGGTGGGGAGCAGTACTTC
TRBV7-9,10,TRBJ2-3,.,CASSFDTQYF,TGTGCCAGCAGCTTTGATACGCAGTATTTT
TRBV21-1,18,TRBJ1-1,.,CASSNPEPPTGKCPEAFF,TGTGCCAGCAGCAATCCGGAACCCCCAACGGGTAAGTGCCCTGAAGCTTTCTTT
TRBV9,13,TRBJ2-1,TRBD2,CASKVASGNEQFF,TGTGCCAGCAAGGTGGCTAGCGGCAATGAGCAGTTCTTC
TRBV10-3,14,TRBJ2-3,.,CAISESPLTDTQYF,TGTGCCATCAGTGAGAGCCCTCTTACAGATACGCAGTATTTT
TRBV9,16,TRBJ1-5,.,CASSPQGGFGNQPQHF,TGTGCCAGCAGCCCACAGGGAGGGTTTGGCAATCAGCCCCAGCATTTT